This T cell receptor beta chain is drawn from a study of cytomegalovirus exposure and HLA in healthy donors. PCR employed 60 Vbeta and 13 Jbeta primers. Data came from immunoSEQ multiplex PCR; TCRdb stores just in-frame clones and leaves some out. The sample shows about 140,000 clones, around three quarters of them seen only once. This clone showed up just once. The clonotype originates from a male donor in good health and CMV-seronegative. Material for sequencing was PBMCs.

The CDR3 DNA reads as TGTGCCAGCAACGGCGGCCTAAGCTCCTACAATGAGCAGTTCTTC. Translated, it gives CASNGGLSSYNEQFF. V and J are TRBV7-3 and TRBJ2-1; D gene unclear. Trimming stripped 7 bases from V and 0 bases from J, with 13 bases between. From germline, CDR1 is SGHTA and CDR2 FQGTGA. The CDR3 spans 15 residues.